One and the same sample provided the 21 T cell receptor beta chains below, sequenced in a study of blood T cell repertoires in COVID-19. Assay: immunoSEQ multiplex PCR; the TCRdb copy retains only in-frame clones and omits some. The sample lists about 120,000 clones; 80% to 90% were seen once. Sample: peripheral blood. The receptor set was obtained from a man in his 70s with active or convalescent COVID-19.

V and J are TRBV7-2 and TRBJ1-2, with D tentatively TRBD1 (5 bases). Germline CDR1 reads SGHTA; CDR2 reads FQGNSA. This CDR3 region has 12 residues. The ends were cut back, 3 bases at V and 7 bases at J, with 9 bases in the middle. The CDR3 is CASSFQGFGYTF. The CDR3 DNA sequence: TGTGCCAGCAGCTTCCAGGGTTTTGGCTACACCTTC.

This clone was seen more than once but under ten times. The V call is TRBV6-6, the J call TRBJ2-2, with 13 bases that match TRBD2. The length of the CDR3 is 16 residues. The V segment lost 5 bases and the J segment 4 bases; nucleotides outside the gene matches: 4. CDR1 MNHNY and CDR2 SVGAGI come from the germline V gene (reference sequence). The CDR3 nucleotides are TGTGCCAGCAGTCAACTAGCGGGAGGGGGCACCGGGGAGCTGTTTTTT. Protein product: CASSQLAGGGTGELFF.

The genes are TRBV28 and TRBJ2-7; 8 bases are a match to TRBD1. The V segment lost 4 bases and the J segment 0 bases; nucleotides outside the gene matches: 5. The V gene's germline CDR1 is MDHEN and CDR2 SYDVKM. This CDR3 has 15 residues. The CDR3 sequence: CASSSTGGSSYEQYF. CDR3 nucleotide sequence: TGTGCCAGCAGTTCCACAGGGGGGAGCTCCTACGAGCAGTACTTC.

The chain couples TRBV5-4 to TRBJ2-1, with D hard to call. The ends were cut back, 1 base at V and 1 base at J, with 12 bases in the middle. This CDR3 contains 16 residues. CDR1 is SGHNT, CDR2 YYREEE, per germline (reference sequence). The CDR3 nucleotides are TGTGCCAGCAGCTTGAGGCGTGGAGTGTCCTACAATGAGCAGTTCTTC. It is translated as CASSLRRGVSYNEQFF.

This clone was observed once. The CDR3 sequence is CASSSPQWPGNTIYF. In DNA form, the CDR3 reads TGTGCCAGCAGTTCACCACAGTGGCCTGGAAACACCATATATTTT. The V call is TRBV28, the J call TRBJ1-3; D remains unclear. The germline V gene has CDR1 MDHEN and CDR2 SYDVKM. This CDR3 is built from 15 residues. The ends were cut back, 4 bases at V and 2 bases at J, with 12 bases in the middle.

The genes are TRBV7-2 and TRBJ2-5; 8 bases match TRBD2. V lost 2 bases, J lost 5 bases, and 10 bases stayed unmatched. The CDR3 totals 16 residues. In germline, CDR1 is SGHTA, CDR2 FQGNSA. CDR3 protein: CASSLTVGGRSETQYF. The DNA of the CDR3 is TGTGCCAGCAGCTTAACCGTGGGCGGGAGGTCGGAGACCCAGTACTTC.

The chain has TRBV24-1 and TRBJ2-2, with TRBD1 matching 7 bases. Germline lookup yields CDR1 KGHDR and CDR2 SFDVKD. Germline trimming cut 10 bases from V and 6 bases from J; bases unmatched to any gene: 10. The CDR3 is 14 amino acids. CDR3 bases: TGTGCCACGAGAACAGGGGCGGACTCCGGGGAGCTGTTTTTT. Protein: CATRTGADSGELFF.

The chain links TRBV2 to TRBJ1-2; the D is unclear. Trimming took off 5 bases at V and 5 bases at J, with 18 bases between the two ends. CDR1 is SNHLY, CDR2 FYNNEI, per germline. The CDR3 spans 15 residues. CDR3 protein: CASSFSRTGEYGYTF. CDR3 nucleotides: TGTGCCAGCAGTTTCTCCCGGACTGGGGAGTATGGCTACACCTTC.

V gene TRBV6-5 combines with J gene TRBJ1-1; a weak D match, TRBD1 (6 bases). In germline, CDR1 is MNHEY, CDR2 SVGAGI. The CDR3 is made up of 13 amino acids. The ends were cut back, 8 bases at V and 11 bases at J, with 21 bases in the middle. CDR3 in DNA: TGTGCCAGCGTTAGGGAACAGGGAATGTTGGCTTTCTTT. It translates to CASVREQGMLAFF.

The chain combines TRBV28 with TRBJ2-7, with TRBD2 identical over 10 bases. The ends lost 3 bases at V and 1 base at J; junction bases unmatched: 3. The CDR3 runs 15 residues. Looked up from germline, CDR1 is MDHEN and CDR2 is SYDVKM. The CDR3 DNA sequence: TGTGCCAGCAGTTTGGAACTAGCGGGGTCCTACGAGCAGTACTTC. This gives the protein CASSLELAGSYEQYF. The variable domain in full, with the rest retrieved from reference TRBV28 and TRBJ2-7, is DVKVTQSSRYLVKRTGEKVFLECVQDMDHENMFWYRQDPGLGLRLIYFSYDVKMKEKGDIPEGYSVSREKKERFSLILESASTNQTSMYLCASSLELAGSYEQYFGPGTRLTVT.

The chain combines TRBV20-1 with TRBJ2-1; 9 nucleotides match TRBD2. V shed 3 bases, J shed 7 bases, and the junction held 7 bases outside the gene matches. Germline V lookup: CDR1 DFQATT, CDR2 SNEGSKA (reference sequence). The CDR3 runs 14 residues. CDR3 sequence: CSASLRGRVNEQFF. The CDR3 region has the DNA TGCAGTGCTAGTTTGCGCGGGAGGGTTAATGAGCAGTTCTTC.

The V gene is TRBV27, the J gene TRBJ2-6; a weak D match, TRBD1 (5 bases). Looked up from germline, CDR1 is MNHEY and CDR2 is SMNVEV (reference sequence). V gave up 2 bases and J gave up 3 bases, with 8 bases separating them. The CDR3 extends over 15 amino acids. The CDR3 nucleotides read TGTGCCAGCAGTTTAAAGGGGCGTGGGGCCAACGTCCTGACTTTC. It translates to CASSLKGRGANVLTF.

The J gene is TRBJ2-5, the V gene TRBV19; the D is unclear. V was clipped by 1 base and J by 4 bases, with 7 bases between them. This CDR3 has 13 amino acids. Germline V gene sequence: CDR1 LNHDA, CDR2 SQIVND (reference sequence). The CDR3 loop is CASSIGERETQYF. CDR3 sequence (DNA): TGTGCCAGTAGTATAGGAGAGCGAGAGACCCAGTACTTC.

CDR3 in DNA: TGTGCCAGCAGCTTACAACAGGGGAACACCGGGGAGCTGTTTTTT. Translating it yields CASSLQQGNTGELFF. The chain couples TRBV7-9 to TRBJ2-2, with D possibly matching TRBD1 (6 bases). The V gene lost 2 bases and the J gene lost 1 base, with 8 bases spanning the gap. CDR1 is SEHNR, CDR2 FQNEAQ, per germline (reference sequence). The length of the CDR3 is 15 residues.

The V and J genes are TRBV18 and TRBJ2-2; 9 bases map to TRBD1. V shed 2 bases, J shed 1 base, and the junction held 2 bases outside the gene matches. Germline values: CDR1 KGHSH, CDR2 LQKENI. The CDR3 consists of 16 residues. CDR3 DNA: TGTGCCAGCTCACCAACGGACAGGGGGAACACCGGGGAGCTGTTTTTT. Translated, it gives CASSPTDRGNTGELFF. Combining the CDR3 with reference TRBV18 and TRBJ2-2 gives the whole variable domain NAGVMQNPRHLVRRRGQEARLRCSPMKGHSHVYWYRQLPEEGLKFMVYLQKENIIDESGMPKERFSAEFPKEGPSILRIQQVVRGDSAAYFCASSPTDRGNTGELFFGEGSRLTVL.

The chain uses TRBV7-2 and TRBJ2-2; TRBD2 matches at 7 bases. Germline trimming cut 0 bases from V and 6 bases from J; bases unmatched to any gene: 7. Germline CDR1 is SGHTA and CDR2 is FQGNSA. The CDR3 runs 16 residues. The CDR3 loop reads CASSLASGRVSGELFF. As DNA, the CDR3 is TGTGCCAGCAGCTTAGCAAGTGGGAGGGTATCCGGGGAGCTGTTTTTT.

This clone was detected a few times. V is TRBV19 and J is TRBJ1-5, with 7 positions matching TRBD1. Germline CDR1 LNHDA, CDR2 SQIVND (reference sequence). Germline trimming cut 4 bases from V and 8 bases from J; bases unmatched to any gene: 14. The CDR3 runs to 16 residues. CDR3 DNA sequence: TGTGCCAGTAGTACCCGGGTGGGACAGAAACAAGAGCCCCAGCATTTT. Translating gives CASSTRVGQKQEPQHF.

This chain links TRBV6-5 with TRBJ1-5, with TRBD1 as a possible D gene (5 bases). V gave up 6 bases and J gave up 0 bases, with 12 bases separating them. Per the germline V gene, CDR1 is MNHEY and CDR2 is SVGAGI. CDR3 size: 15 residues. CDR3 nucleotide sequence: TGTGCCAGCAGGCTGGCAGGGTCTAGCAATCAGCCCCAGCATTTT. Amino acids: CASRLAGSSNQPQHF.

A few counts support this clone. This rearrangement joins TRBV7-9 to TRBJ1-1; D perhaps matches TRBD1 (6 bases). This CDR3 comprises 12 residues. Looked up from germline, CDR1 is SEHNR and CDR2 is FQNEAQ (reference sequence). Trimming shortened V by 6 bases and J by 4 bases, and 9 bases separated the two germline ends. CDR3 DNA: TGTGCCAGCAGTCAGGGGAGCACTGAAGCTTTCTTT. This encodes CASSQGSTEAFF.

The chain employs TRBV5-8 and TRBJ1-5; D call uncertain. Germline assignment: CDR1 SGHTS and CDR2 YDEGEE. Trimming took off 0 bases at V and 0 bases at J, with 4 bases between the two ends. This CDR3 has 14 amino acids. This CDR3 is CASSLGGSNQPQHF. The CDR3 DNA reads as TGTGCCAGCAGCTTGGGAGGTAGCAATCAGCCCCAGCATTTT.

J is TRBJ2-3 and V is TRBV13, with no clear D. Germline loops: CDR1 PRHDT, CDR2 FYEKMQ (reference sequence). This CDR3 has 18 amino acids. V was pared by 5 bases and J by 1 base, with 22 bases between. The CDR3 loop is CASSPPPTTGGGTDTQYF. In nucleotides, the CDR3 is TGTGCCAGCAGCCCACCCCCCACGACTGGCGGTGGCACAGATACGCAGTATTTT.